Shown below are 25 T cell receptor beta chains from a single sample sequenced in a study of cytomegalovirus exposure and HLA in healthy donors. 60 Vbeta and 13 Jbeta primers were used in PCR. Sequenced by immunoSEQ multiplex PCR; TCRdb stores in-frame clones only, minus some. This table has about 180,000 clones, about 81% appearing once. The sequenced sample consisted of PBMCs. These receptors came from a man between 35 and 55 years old in good health and CMV-seronegative.

The V gene is TRBV6-5, the J gene TRBJ2-3; D not resolved. CDR1 and CDR2 from the germline V gene are MNHEY and SVGAGI. This CDR3 region has 13 residues. The V end lost 2 bases, the J end lost 6 bases, and 9 bases lay between the germline ends. CDR3 sequence: CASSYGAPDTQYF. CDR3 nucleotide sequence: TGTGCCAGCAGTTACGGAGCCCCGGATACGCAGTATTTT.

Remarks on this clone: The junction differs from germline at one of its ends, possibly a read error. The chain is built from TRBV7-9 and TRBJ1-1; 9 bases fit TRBD1. This CDR3 has 15 amino acids. In germline, CDR1 is SEHNR, CDR2 FQNEAQ (reference sequence). CDR3 coding DNA: TGTTCCAGCAGCCCCCTGACAGGGGGGCACACTGAAGCTTTCTTT. This translates into CSSSPLTGGHTEAFF.

The chain employs TRBV5-1 and TRBJ2-3; no reliable D call. Germline V gene lookup returns CDR1 SGHRS and CDR2 YFSETQ. The CDR3 extends over 15 amino acids. Trimming stripped 1 base from V and 2 bases from J, with 11 bases between. CDR3 sequence reads: CASSLKDISTDTQYF. DNA of the CDR3: TGCGCCAGCAGCTTGAAAGACATCTCCACAGATACGCAGTATTTT.

J is TRBJ2-7 and V is TRBV4-1; D is possibly TRBD2 (6 bases). Per germline, CDR1 MGHRA and CDR2 YSYEKL. The V end was cut by 2 bases, the J end by 4 bases, with 12 bases between. This CDR3 region has 14 residues. CDR3 region: CASSQNRGVYEQYF. The DNA of the CDR3 is TGCGCCAGCAGCCAAAACCGCGGGGTATACGAGCAGTACTTC.

This clone was seen a few times. The V call is TRBV7-2, the J call TRBJ2-5; tentative D call: TRBD1 (6 bases). Trimming cost V 2 bases and J 2 bases, with 9 bases left between them. The germline CDR1 and CDR2 sequences are SGHTA and FQGNSA. The CDR3 spans 14 residues. CDR3 in amino acids: CASSLLGGQETQYF. As DNA, the CDR3 is TGTGCCAGCAGCTTACTAGGGGGACAAGAGACCCAGTACTTC.

The chain carries TRBV11-2 and TRBJ2-7; TRBD1 matches 8 bases. The CDR3 covers 15 residues. V trimming: 5 bases; J trimming: 0 bases; junction bases outside the gene matches: 6. Looked up from germline, CDR1 is SGHAT and CDR2 is FQNNGV. CDR3 in amino acids: CASSRAGGRSYEQYF. The CDR3 nucleotides are TGTGCCAGCAGCCGCGCAGGGGGCCGCTCCTACGAGCAGTACTTC.

The chain couples TRBV7-7 to TRBJ2-1; 11 positions agree with TRBD2. This CDR3 has 16 amino acids. Germline assignment: CDR1 SSHAT and CDR2 FNYEAQ (reference sequence). The CDR3, as DNA: TGTGCTAGCGGACTCACTAGCGGGAGCTCCTACAATGAGCAGTTCTTC. This sequence encodes CASGLTSGSSYNEQFF. The full variable domain, with the rest looked up from reference TRBV7-7 and TRBJ2-1, is GAGVSQSPRYKVTKRGQDVTLRCDPISSHATLYWYQQALGQGPEFLTYFNYEAQPDKSGLPSDRFSAERPEGSISTLTIQRTEQRDSAMYRCASGLTSGSSYNEQFFGPGTRLTVL.

The genes are TRBV5-6 and TRBJ2-7; the D is unclear. The CDR3 runs to 14 residues. V lost 0 bases, J lost 2 bases, and 9 bases lay in between. The V gene's germline CDR1 is SGHDT and CDR2 YYEEEE. In DNA form, the CDR3 reads TGTGCCAGCAGCTTGGAACACAAACCCTACGAGCAGTACTTC. It yields the protein CASSLEHKPYEQYF.

The count of this clone is one. The chain employs TRBV7-6 and TRBJ1-2; D gene unclear. Trimming stripped 7 bases from V and 7 bases from J, with 19 bases between. The germline V gene has CDR1 SGHVS and CDR2 FNYEAQ. The CDR3 totals 14 residues. In DNA, the CDR3 is TGTGCCAGCACCCCGATTCGGTCCGTTGGTGGCTACACCTTC. It is translated as CASTPIRSVGGYTF.

CDR3 protein: CASSFASLSSSGANVLTF. The CDR3 DNA reads TGTGCCAGCAGTTTTGCTAGCTTGTCCAGCTCTGGGGCCAACGTCCTGACTTTC. J is TRBJ2-6 and V is TRBV5-5, with D tentatively TRBD2 (5 bases). The CDR3 is 18 residues long. V gave up 5 bases and J gave up 0 bases, with 18 bases separating them. Germline V gives CDR1 SGHKS, CDR2 YYEKEE (reference sequence).

This clone was counted between two and nine times. The gene calls are TRBV6-5 and TRBJ1-1; no clear D. The CDR3 extends over 14 amino acids. Per the germline V gene, CDR1 is MNHEY and CDR2 is SVGAGI. The V end was cut by 4 bases, the J end by 6 bases, with 15 bases between. CDR3 loop: CASSFTLTGAEAFF. CDR3 bases: TGTGCCAGCAGTTTTACTTTGACCGGGGCTGAAGCTTTCTTT.

The J gene is TRBJ1-5, the V gene TRBV7-2; no reliable D call. The CDR3 spans 13 residues. Germline-derived CDR1 and CDR2 are SGHTA and FQGNSA. V was pared by 0 bases and J by 9 bases, with 9 bases between. The CDR3 spells CASSLAPGGPQHF. In nucleotides, the CDR3 is TGTGCCAGCAGCTTAGCGCCCGGCGGGCCCCAGCATTTT.

The CDR3 nucleotides read TGTGCCAGCTCACCACCAAACAGGGACGCCTATGGCTACACCTTC. This codes for CASSPPNRDAYGYTF. The V call is TRBV18, the J call TRBJ1-2, with D possibly being TRBD1 (6 bases). The CDR3 length is 15 residues. Looked up from germline, CDR1 is KGHSH and CDR2 is LQKENI. Between the trimmed V and J ends, which lost 0 bases and 4 bases, there was a span of 12 bases.

V gene TRBV5-6 combines with J gene TRBJ2-7; no reliable D call. The CDR3 contains 14 residues. Germline assignment: CDR1 SGHDT and CDR2 YYEEEE. V lost 0 bases, J lost 0 bases, and 7 bases lay in between. CDR3 loop: CASSLGSLSYEQYF. The DNA for the CDR3 is TGTGCCAGCAGCTTGGGCAGTCTCTCCTACGAGCAGTACTTC.

The chain recombines TRBV4-3 with TRBJ1-2, with D unclear. The CDR3 extends over 16 amino acids. The V gene's germline CDR1 is LGHNA and CDR2 YSLEER. V lost 0 bases and J lost 10, with 21 bases in between. The CDR3 loop is CASSQDLRSRHGYYTF. Written as DNA, the CDR3 is TGCGCCAGCAGCCAAGATCTTCGCTCTCGGCACGGGTACTACACCTTC.

This clone has more than one count but fewer than ten. The rearrangement joins TRBV7-2 to TRBJ2-7, with 10 bases that match TRBD2. The junction had 6 bases not matched to a gene; V was cut back by 3 bases and J by 7 bases. The germline gives CDR1 SGHTA, CDR2 FQGNSA. This CDR3 comprises 14 residues. The CDR3: CASSFELAGTEQYF. CDR3 coding DNA: TGTGCCAGCAGCTTCGAACTAGCGGGGACAGAGCAGTACTTC.

The chain uses TRBV11-3 and TRBJ2-1; D call uncertain. The CDR3 is 13 residues long. V gave up 5 bases and J gave up 12 bases, with 17 bases separating them. The germline V gene encodes CDR1 SGHNT and CDR2 YENEEA. CDR3 loop: CASSPATRGGQFF. CDR3 bases: TGTGCCAGCAGCCCTGCGACCAGAGGCGGGCAGTTCTTC.

The chain links TRBV28 to TRBJ1-5, with D tentatively TRBD1 (5 bases). The CDR3 has 15 residues. CDR1 is MDHEN and CDR2 is SYDVKM in the germline V gene. V was pared by 3 bases and J by 4 bases, with 13 bases between. CDR3 sequence: CASSFNSGANQPQHF. As DNA, the CDR3 is TGTGCCAGCAGTTTTAATAGTGGGGCGAATCAGCCCCAGCATTTT.

This sequence joins TRBV7-3 and TRBJ2-1, with a tentative D call TRBD2 (5 bases). The V end lost 7 bases, the J end lost 7 bases, and 17 bases lay between the germline ends. From germline, CDR1 is SGHTA and CDR2 FQGTGA. The CDR3 contains 14 residues. The CDR3 bases are TGTGCCAGCAAGCGGAGCGAGGGTAATAATGAGCAGTTCTTC. Encoded protein: CASKRSEGNNEQFF.

The chain is built from TRBV28 and TRBJ1-2; 8 nucleotides line up with TRBD1. This CDR3 spans 15 amino acids. V lost 5 bases, J lost 1 base, and 6 bases stayed unmatched. Germline CDR1 is MDHEN and CDR2 is SYDVKM. The CDR3 sequence is CASSRPDRGNYGYTF. The CDR3 DNA sequence: TGTGCCAGCAGTCGTCCAGACAGGGGTAACTATGGCTACACCTTC.

The chain combines TRBV28 with TRBJ2-5, with 7 bases matching TRBD2. V dropped 4 bases and J dropped 5; count of bases not matched to a gene: 10. The germline CDR1 and CDR2 sequences are MDHEN and SYDVKM. The CDR3 loop spans 15 amino acids. The CDR3 region is CASSSPGLGGETQYF. The DNA of the CDR3 is TGTGCCAGCAGTTCCCCCGGACTAGGCGGGGAGACCCAGTACTTC.

The table lists this clone with a few counts. The gene calls are TRBV30 and TRBJ1-1; unclear D gene. CDR1 is GTSNPN and CDR2 is SVGIG in the germline V gene (reference sequence). V lost 4 bases and J 3 bases, leaving 18 bases between the germline ends. The CDR3 contains 15 residues. The DNA of the CDR3 is TGTGCCTGGACAGAAGGATGGGGAGTATACACTGAAGCTTTCTTT. Translation: CAWTEGWGVYTEAFF. The full variable domain, rest sourced from reference TRBV30 and TRBJ1-1, is SQTIHQWPATLVQPVGSPLSLECTVEGTSNPNLYWYRQAAGRGLQLLFYSVGIGQISSEVPQNLSASRPQDRQFILSSKKLLLSDSGFYLCAWTEGWGVYTEAFFGQGTRLTVV.

This clone was seen a handful of times. The chain is built from TRBV11-3 and TRBJ2-7; unclear D gene. There are 13 residues in the CDR3. CDR1 is SGHNT, CDR2 YENEEA, per germline. With 2 bases removed from V and 1 base from J, the gap between germline ends came to 6 bases. The CDR3 reads CASSLFFSYEQYF. The CDR3 DNA reads as TGTGCCAGCAGCTTATTCTTTTCCTACGAGCAGTACTTC. Based on the CDR3 plus reference TRBV11-3 and TRBJ2-7, the full variable domain is EAGVVQSPRYKIIEKKQPVAFWCNPISGHNTLYWYLQNLGQGPELLIRYENEEAVDDSQLPKDRFSAERLKGVDSTLKIQPAELGDSAVYLCASSLFFSYEQYFGPGTRLTVT.

V gene TRBV15 combines with J gene TRBJ1-4; D ambiguous. The CDR3 consists of 17 residues. The V end was cut by 2 bases, the J end by 7 bases, with 20 bases between. Germline-derived CDR1 and CDR2 are LNHNV and YYDKDF (reference sequence). As DNA, the CDR3 is TGTGCCACCAGCAGAACAATCGGACCCGGAGGTGGTGAAAAACTGTTTTTT. Protein sequence: CATSRTIGPGGGEKLFF.

V and J are TRBV7-2 and TRBJ2-7; 10 bases match TRBD2. Trimming at V came to 3 bases and at J to 2 bases, leaving 10 bases not matched to a gene. The CDR3 is 17 residues long. Germline assignment: CDR1 SGHTA and CDR2 FQGNSA. CDR3: CASSFPASGRGAYEQYF. The CDR3 region has the DNA TGTGCCAGCAGCTTCCCGGCTAGCGGGAGAGGCGCCTACGAGCAGTACTTC.